What follows is one T cell receptor (beta chain) and its context. The table lists this clone with a few counts. The specificity of this receptor is unknown. Base qualities are missing; no much larger clone stands one base away. Receptor libraries were prepared by the immunoSEQ multiplex PCR assay. For the multiplex PCR, a mixture combining 60 forward primers for TCR Vbeta segments and 13 reverse primers for TCR Jbeta segments was used. A multiplex PCR assay on genomic DNA amplified the CDR3 region of rearranged TCR beta genes. On the Illumina HiSeq System, the amplified TCR beta libraries were sequenced as 87-base-pair reads. As for the authors' bioinformatics: A later analysis counted around 72 million unique TCR beta chains across the 600 to 850 repertoires, and around 9.9 million of these chains were shared by at least two donors. Raw reads were error-corrected and collapsed into unique sequences by a nearest-neighbor algorithm in which closely related sequences were merged to remove PCR and sequencing errors. Alignment of CDR3 sequences to IMGT reference sequences was used to assign V, D and J gene segments. For a sequence to be retained, a match of at least six nucleotides was required to both a V gene segment and a J gene segment. A rearrangement counted as productive if the CDR3 had no stop codons and remained in frame with V and J, and every other rearrangement counted as non-productive. CDR3 was defined according to IMGT convention as the region running from the second conserved V-encoded cysteine to the conserved J-encoded phenylalanine. In an earlier analysis of more than 550 of the donors, sequences lacking an unambiguous match to a single V gene segment were excluded. In an earlier analysis of 587 of the donors, V segments were called functional above 56.7% productive rearrangements and were called segregating when the between-donor standard deviation exceeded 5%. A statistical classification framework was built for diagnosing cytomegalovirus status from the catalog of TCR beta chain sequences. In a later analysis, TCR nucleotide sequences were compared against IMGT/GENE-DB human TR gene sequences so that V and J genes could be assigned. A later analysis assigned CDR3 sequences and most-parsimonious VDJ recombination scenarios with the TCRdist pipeline. A later analysis defined each TCR beta chain by its CDR3 amino acid sequence plus V-gene family, and excluded reads lacking a unique V-gene family. In a later analysis, 450 to 600 highly shared, low-generation-probability nucleotide sequences were removed to address suspected cross-contamination and a sequencing artifact. In a later analysis, a clonal expansion index for each public chain was calculated from normalized within-repertoire ranks of inferred template counts. In a later analysis, generation probabilities were computed with a VDJ recombination model fitted to out-of-frame rearrangements, and the resulting probabilities were checked against IGoR. In a later analysis, TCR-TCR, TCR-HLA and TCR-CMV co-occurrence was scored with hypergeometric tests, and a repertoire-size bias correction was applied to TCR pairs. False discovery rates were estimated in a later analysis by permuting HLA or CMV assignments 20 times. In a later analysis, co-occurring TCRs were grouped with DBSCAN, and TCRdist sequence similarity was added when clustering was performed within HLA-allele-positive subsets. For co-occurrence clustering, repertoires with fewer than 30,000 or more than 120,000 public chains were excluded, along with about five repertoires with anomalous nucleotide sharing. Held by TCRdb, this immuneACCESS table contains in-frame sequences only and omits some clones. Under half of the omission traces to an unresolved V gene where checked; the cause of the rest is unknown. The DNA was the basis for D and trimming; V, J and clone size are from that table. This sample has about 110,000 clones in its table, and more than 70% of those were observed once. The ten largest clones take up roughly 8% of the sample.

Including cysteine and phenylalanine, the CDR3 has 17 amino acids. Only CDR3 DNA remains: 51 bases, in frame from the first base. Relative to germline, V is missing 0 bases and J is missing 8 bases, with 11 bases of the junction outside any gene match. For CDR1 and CDR2, the germline V gene lists SGHRS and YFSETQ. The source of the sample is a study of cytomegalovirus exposure and HLA in healthy donors (dated by TCRdb to between 2016 and 2019). With regard to the full study: According to an earlier analysis of a few hundred of the donors, about 190 million T cells yielded 120 million or so unique TCR beta sequences and around 280 Gb of sequence data. An early release covering roughly 600 HLA-typed donors comprised about 310 gigabases of sequencing data and tens of millions of unique TCR sequences. Of the approximately 400 genotyped donors, roughly 76% were placed in the genetic ancestry cluster associated with self-reported Caucasian donors. The study was designed to test whether signatures of past pathogen exposure could be identified by cataloging public T cell receptors. The T cell repertoires of 666 subjects were profiled by immunosequencing and related to cytomegalovirus serostatus. A separate validation cohort of 100 to 150 different subjects was used in addition to the approximately 700-subject first cohort. To predict cytomegalovirus infection status, the study combined high-throughput TCR immunosequencing, statistical association of individual TCRs with disease status, and machine learning. A later analysis re-examined previously published TCR beta repertoires from 600 to 700 donors and added high-resolution HLA genotyping to investigate patterns of TCR occurrence. Rather than using new phenotypic data, the later analysis identified candidate immune exposures from TCR beta sequences and from how often those sequences occurred across donors. In an earlier analysis of 550 to 700 of the donors, high-throughput TCR beta sequencing was used to judge whether each TCR beta V gene segment behaved as functional or pseudogenic. Alongside the repertoire data, information on donor age, sex, ethnicity and CMV serostatus was compiled. Genome-wide SNP genotypes for about 65% of the 666 donors were used in a later genetic analysis, which treated that subset as a discovery cohort. All discovery cohort repertoires had been generated using a single sequencing platform. HLA typing covered class I and class II loci at four-digit resolution. Typing coverage varied by locus: 629-630 donors for A, B, C, DRB1 and DQB1; around 560 for DQA1; some 610 for DPA1; roughly 450 for DPB1. Roughly 5 DR-DQ haplotypes were handled as single units for association and clustering because linkage in the cohort was strong. On average, about 200,000 unique TCR beta nucleotide sequences were sequenced per donor among roughly 430 genotyped donors of the cohort, with roughly a sixth of those sequences being non-productive.

In total, 600 or so healthy bone marrow donors made up the cohort. At the time of sampling, every cohort member was nominally healthy, though immune exposures that went unrecorded were likely present. The donor was CMV seronegative and belonged to the group of 320 or so seronegative cohort members. Every donor gave a peripheral blood sample, and the peripheral blood mononuclear cells from that sample were used for TCR beta sequencing. The Qiagen DNeasy Blood Extraction Kit was used to extract genomic DNA from the blood cell samples. The investigation overall reported the following: According to a later genetic analysis, donors in an Asian-associated ancestry cluster had fewer N-insertions in productive TCRs than the roughly 700-donor mean. In a later analysis, the rate of TCR association differed among HLA loci, with DRB1 alleles having the most associated TCRs and HLA-C alleles having the fewest. Across donors, most TCR sequences were observed very rarely, whereas some public TCRs were present in many individuals. Correlated functional status among segregating V segments might reflect linkage disequilibrium, but an unknown experimental factor could not be ruled out. Some IMGT-functional V segments, including TRBV6-2 and TRBV6-3, could not be distinguished by the 87-base-pair reads and were therefore excluded. In a later analysis, HLA-associated TCR beta chains showed more clonal expansion and lower generation probabilities than non-associated chains that were equally common. In this cohort, only TCR beta chains were sequenced, and detectable features were limited by the absence of alpha or paired-chain data. The classifier was reported to diagnose cytomegalovirus status with high specificity and sensitivity in both the original and validation cohorts. Most CMV-associated TCR beta chains appeared to be HLA-restricted in a later analysis, and the HLA associations seemed to be driven largely by CMV exposure. In vitro tests confirmed that three of the cytomegalovirus-associated TCR beta chains recognize cytomegalovirus antigens. At a false discovery rate of 0.05, a later analysis linked 16,000 or so TCR beta sequences to specific HLA alleles. Because HLA typing was unavailable for some donors at each locus, only the typed subset was used in association tests. V-gene and J-gene trimming of TCR beta chains was associated with a missense DCLRE1C variant in a later genetic analysis, and the association was replicated in an independent cohort. Strong co-occurrence of HLA alleles, especially DR and DQ, made assigning TCR associations to individual alleles difficult. The study gave a list of about 150 TCR beta chains associated with cytomegalovirus. In a later analysis, several top co-occurrence clusters were reported to appear linked to parvovirus B19, influenza, CMV and Epstein-Barr virus. A further reported finding was that TCR beta sequences accurately predicted the HLA-A and HLA-B alleles for most subjects in the first cohort. The sequencing pipeline was judged likely to have produced a cluster of highly shared sequence variants as a technical artifact. In an earlier analysis of approximately 590 of the donors, most TCR beta V segments appeared in productive rearrangements about 90% or about 30% of the time, broadly matching IMGT annotations. Roughly uniform sequencing depth across donors was assumed in presence/absence analyses, although this assumption may not hold. Because counts were too low, roughly 18 rarely observed V segments, including chromosome 9 orphons, were left out of the earlier analysis of some 640 of the donors. The authors suggested that the approach could potentially be extended to other disease states and immunological phenotypes. The only immune exposure information available for the cohort was CMV serostatus.

The sample taken for sequencing was PBMCs. This sequence was found in a man aged 30 to 39 in good health and CMV-seronegative. Here the chain combines TRBV5-1 and TRBJ2-1; the central 10 bases match TRBD2. The nucleotides read TGCGCCAGCAGCTTGGTACCTAGCGGGAGTACAAGCTATGAGCAGTTCTTC. Translated, this gives CASSLVPSGSTSYEQFF. With all but the CDR3 taken from the reference TRBV5-1 and TRBJ2-1 genes, the full variable domain is: KAGVTQTPRYLIKTRGQQVTLSCSPISGHRSVSWYQQTPGQGLQFLFEYFSETQRNKGNFPGRFSGRQFSNSRSEMNVSTLELGDSALYLCASSLVPSGSTSYEQFFGPGTRLTVL.